These 4 T cell receptor beta chains were all obtained from the same sample, sequenced in a study of OX40 agonist ivuxolimab in advanced cancers. Only in-frame clones appear in the TCRdb table, and some are missing; sequencing was by immunoSEQ multiplex PCR. The table lists about 40,000 clones, approximately 90% of them singletons. This specimen was CD4+ or CD8+ T cells sorted from blood, taken in a trial of the OX40 agonist ivuxolimab. Receptor source: an adult with an advanced solid tumor such as melanoma, head and neck, liver or kidney cancer.

The chain has TRBV11-2 and TRBJ2-3; D is perhaps TRBD1 (6 bases). The CDR3 sequence is 15 residues long. Trimming removed 7 bases at V and 4 bases at J, with 18 bases between. The germline V gene has CDR1 SGHAT and CDR2 FQNNGV. This CDR3 reads CASIRSRGSADTQYF. In nucleotides, the CDR3 is TGTGCCAGCATCAGGTCGAGGGGGAGCGCAGATACGCAGTATTTT.

This chain uses TRBV7-8 with TRBJ2-7; weak D call: TRBD2 (6 bases). V was cut by 5 bases and J by 3 bases, with 11 bases left in between. Germline values: CDR1 SGHVS, CDR2 FQNEAQ. CDR3 length: 13 amino acids. The CDR3 region is CASSSGRVYEQYF. CDR3 sequence (DNA): TGTGCCAGCAGCAGCGGGCGGGTCTACGAGCAGTACTTC.

The chain joins TRBV6-1 to TRBJ2-7; tentative D call: TRBD1 (5 bases). V lost 3 bases to trimming and J lost 3 bases, with 15 bases between them. CDR1 is MNHNS, CDR2 SASEGT, per germline. The CDR3 is 15 residues long. CDR3 sequence reads: CASSDEVTDLYEQYF. CDR3 DNA sequence: TGTGCCAGCAGTGATGAGGTGACAGACCTCTACGAGCAGTACTTC.

The chain uses TRBV7-9 and TRBJ1-5; the D gene is possibly TRBD1 (5 bases). V was clipped by 4 bases and J by 2 bases, with 12 bases between them. The CDR3 runs to 15 residues. Germline V lookup: CDR1 SEHNR, CDR2 FQNEAQ (reference sequence). The CDR3 reads CASSSGRLGNQPQHF. The CDR3 region has the DNA TGTGCCAGCAGCTCGGGACGCTTAGGCAATCAGCCCCAGCATTTT.